This T cell receptor (beta chain) derives from a study of T cell responses to AZD1222 COVID-19 vaccine. Some clones are missing from TCRdb's copy, which holds only in-frame ones; the method was immunoSEQ multiplex PCR. Of about 81,000 clones detected, approximately 89% appear once; the ten largest clones hold 6.5% to 9.5%. The source is an adult who received the AZD1222 COVID-19 vaccine. The sample here was peripheral blood, taken 28 days after the second AZD1222 dose.

The CDR3 DNA sequence: TGTGCCAGCAGCTCAGATGACAGGGAGAACACTGAAGCTTTCTTT. The encoded protein is CASSSDDRENTEAFF. The J gene is TRBJ1-1, the V gene TRBV28, with 7 bases identical to TRBD1. The germline gives CDR1 MDHEN, CDR2 SYDVKM. The J segment lost 1 base and the V segment lost 6 bases, leaving 8 bases of the junction unmatched. The CDR3 length is 15 residues.